This T cell receptor (beta chain) was profiled in a study of CD8 T cells in ankylosing spondylitis (dated by TCRdb to 2017 to 2019). The study in broad terms: T cell receptor beta repertoires were profiled in healthy donors and ankylosing spondylitis patients so that disease-linked TCR variants could be found. The full study cohort comprised 25 ankylosing spondylitis patients and 110 or so healthy donors. Peripheral blood was sampled, and synovial fluid was additionally collected from ankylosing spondylitis patients.

Sequencing relied on an Illumina HiSeq 2500. Quantitative 5'-RACE with molecular barcodes was used to prepare TCR beta libraries. The published analysis was carried out like this. To identify disease-linked TCR variants, a new computational method was used, one built on a probabilistic model of VDJ rearrangement. TCRdb reprocessing: public reads trimmed at Q25 with fastp, clones called with MiXCR, in-frame beta chains kept. Entries are consolidated by CDR3 protein sequence, retaining the most common genes and DNA. It is TCRdb's table, rather than the study itself, that gives the V and J calls and clone size. The sample table records 150,000 to 200,000 distinct CDR3 sequences; around 13% of these occur just once. The top ten clonotypes cover 9.5% to 12% of the sample. What the study reported, not specific to this receptor: Some TCR beta motif variants had previously been reported in synovial fluid and blood of reactive arthritis patients, which suggested common disease-initiation mechanisms. According to the report, matched synovial fluid samples from ankylosing spondylitis patients were significantly enriched for the disease-linked clones. The disease-linked clones had a CD8+ phenotype and were found at relatively low frequencies in peripheral blood. Blood from ankylosing spondylitis patients appeared to be characterized by a TCR beta motif composed of roughly 8 highly homologous amino acid variants.

This clonotype appeared many times. What antigen it recognizes has not been identified. No quality values exist for individual bases; no much larger clone is one base distant. Taken from cysteine to phenylalanine, the CDR3 has 14 residues. Only CDR3 DNA is held: 42 bases, read in frame from base 1. The germline V gene gives CDR1 as SGHVS and CDR2 as FQNEAQ. The V and J ends are trimmed by 1 base and 1 base, leaving 8 bases between them. The sample comprised blood, either unsorted or a sorted T cell fraction (not recorded which). Here the chain combines TRBV7-8 and TRBJ2-7; there is no confident call for the D gene. The TCR was taken from a female donor with ankylosing spondylitis or in good health (not recorded which). The CDR3 protein sequence reads: CASSLGRRSYEQYF. The sequenced DNA: TGTGCCAGCAGCTTAGGACGTAGGTCCTACGAGCAGTACTTC.